One sample yielded the 7 T cell receptor beta chains listed below, sequenced in a study of T cell repertoires in cytomegalovirus infection. TCRdb reprocessed the reads via MiXCR and lists one record per CDR3 protein. The sample consists of about half a million distinct CDR3 sequences, roughly a third of them appearing once. For these TCRs, the target antigens are not known. The starting material was cultured PBMCs, obtained from culture after CMV antigen stimulation. The source is a human donor in good health (CMV status not recorded). Some clones in this sample may be carry-over from other donors' samples.

Ten or more counts support this clonotype. The rearrangement uses TRBV7-2 and TRBJ2-3; D is undetermined. CDR1 is SGHTA, CDR2 FQGNSA, per germline. CDR3 size: 17 residues. V lost 4 bases and J lost 0, with 17 bases in between. The CDR3 sequence is CASSSLGLDPSTDTQYF. The CDR3, as DNA: TGTGCCAGCAGCTCCTTGGGTCTAGACCCGAGCACAGATACGCAGTATTTT.

The chain uses TRBV19 and TRBJ1-5; TRBD1 is a possible D gene (6 bases). This CDR3 has 16 amino acids. The V end was cut by 6 bases, the J end by 0 bases, with 15 bases between. Germline loops: CDR1 LNHDA, CDR2 SQIVND (reference sequence). CDR3 protein: CASSLTGLYSNQPQHF. CDR3 in DNA: TGTGCCAGTAGCCTGACAGGACTATATAGCAATCAGCCCCAGCATTTT.

As DNA, the CDR3 is TGTGCCAGCAAAATAGTAGGGCGTGGCACTGAAGCTTTCTTT. It encodes CASKIVGRGTEAFF. V and J are TRBV6-8 and TRBJ1-1; D call uncertain. There are 14 residues in the CDR3. V was clipped by 7 bases and J by 4 bases, with 16 bases between them. Germline CDR1 is MNHGY and CDR2 is SAAAGT.

The chain couples TRBV6-1 to TRBJ1-2; 10 bases are shared with TRBD1. CDR1 MNHNS and CDR2 SASEGT come from the germline V gene. The CDR3 loop spans 15 amino acids. The trim removed 5 bases at V and 8 bases at J, leaving 11 bases unmatched. CDR3 nucleotide sequence: TGTGCCAGCAGTAAATCAAAAGGGACAGGGGAAGGCTACACCTTC. Residues: CASSKSKGTGEGYTF.

The genes are TRBV4-1 and TRBJ2-1; 11 bases are a match to TRBD2. J lost 7 bases, V lost 4 bases, and 3 bases had no gene match. The CDR3 has 14 amino acids. Germline V gene data show CDR1 as MGHRA and CDR2 as YSYEKL. The DNA of the CDR3 is TGCGCCAGCAGCCCGACTAGCGGGAAAAATGAGCAGTTCTTC. Protein sequence: CASSPTSGKNEQFF.

This clonotype was detected only once. The chain recombines TRBV27 with TRBJ2-5; a possible D gene is TRBD1 (6 bases). Germline CDR1 is MNHEY and CDR2 is SMNVEV (reference sequence). Trimming cost V 7 bases and J 4 bases, with 13 bases left between them. The CDR3 covers 13 residues. The CDR3 sequence: CASTPRGGETQYF. The DNA of the CDR3 is TGTGCCAGCACCCCCCGAGGGGGAGAGACCCAGTACTTC.

A remark on this clonotype: This clone may be a read error of a much larger clone one base away. This CDR3 fails to terminate in the conserved phenylalanine or tryptophan, so it likely reflects a read error. V and J are TRBV27 and TRBJ1-2, with D perhaps matching TRBD1 (6 bases). CDR3 length equals 16 residues. Per germline, CDR1 MNHEY and CDR2 SMNVEV (reference sequence). The V and J ends lost 8 bases and 6 bases respectively, with 25 bases between them. The CDR3 DNA sequence: TGTGCCAGCGGTGAACCCTGGGACAAGAAGTCCCATGGCTACACCTCC. It codes for CASGEPWDKKSHGYTS.